This T cell receptor beta chain was obtained from a study of beta chain features in type 1 diabetes. About the research overall: There were 107,917,701 sorted cells examined across all samples.

This clone occurred a few times. What it binds is unknown. Findings and caveats of the study: Any HLA-type effect on TCRB rearrangement remained unresolved here. Moderate but significant shortening of TCRB CDR3s was recorded in all four CD4+ subsets from Type 1 diabetes patients.

Every isolated RNA sample was fully reverse transcribed, so sequencing captured expressed TCRB transcripts. The assay was immunoSEQ multiplex PCR, and TCRdb's table has in-frame clones only and misses some. There are around 710,000 clones in the sample; 9.5% to 15% occur only once, and around 0.12% lies in the top ten. Every single donor gave one heparinised blood draw, and these averaged about 110 mL. Cells sorted by CD45RO/CCR7/CD25/CD127/CD95/CD27 comprised CD4+ naive, central memory, regulatory and stem cell-like memory cells. Per germline, CDR1 SGDLS and CDR2 YYNGEE. The CDR3 covers 15 residues. The V and J ends lost 4 bases and 6 bases respectively, with 17 bases between them.

The V gene is TRBV9, the J gene TRBJ2-1; D is possibly TRBD1 (6 bases). This sequence was found in a man aged 25-45 years with type 1 diabetes. Material for sequencing was naive CD4+ T cells from blood. CDR3 nucleotides: TGTGCCAGCAGCCTACAGGGAGCCGATACCAATGAGCAGTTCTTC. It is translated as CASSLQGADTNEQFF. The full variable domain, completed using reference TRBV9 and TRBJ2-1, is DSGVTQTPKHLITATGQRVTLRCSPRSGDLSVYWYQQSLDQGLQFLIQYYNGEERAKGNILERFSAQQFPDLHSELNLSSLELGDSALYFCASSLQGADTNEQFFGPGTRLTVL.